This record concerns one TCR beta chain sequence. Clones were sequenced by immunoSEQ multiplex PCR, and TCRdb holds only the in-frame ones, with some missing. This table holds 90,000 to 140,000 clones, approximately 83% found once. The V gene end was trimmed by 7 bases and the J gene end by 5 bases; junction bases not matched to a gene: 11. The CDR3 length is 14 residues. The germline CDR1 and CDR2 sequences are MNHEY and SVGAGI. The sample is drawn from a study of blood T cell repertoires in COVID-19. The receptor comes from a man aged 45-65 years with acute or convalescent COVID-19. Sequencing was done on a sample of peripheral blood. The rearrangement uses TRBV6-5 and TRBJ2-7; 7 positions agree with TRBD1. The CDR3: CASTPIQGRNEQYF. CDR3 in DNA: TGTGCCAGCACCCCTATACAGGGGCGAAACGAGCAGTACTTC.